Listed below are T cell receptor beta chains from one sample, sequenced in a study of shared clonotypes between healthy human individuals. Sequencing was performed with immunoSEQ multiplex PCR; in TCRdb, only in-frame clones are kept and a portion is missing. The sample lists over a million clones; approximately 78% were seen once. Specimen: memory CD4+ T cells from PBMCs. Receptor source: a man younger than 35 in good health. Some clones in this sample may be carry-over from other donors' samples. The CDR3 runs from the conserved cysteine through the conserved F or W. D genes are given only for firm matches. Some rows mark clone size as missing; the rest say once, few, many or name a class of expanded clone.

TRBV18	NA	TRBJ2-1	NA	TGTGCCAGCTCACTATCTAGGGTTCCCTACAATGAGCAGTTCTTC	CASSLSRVPYNEQFF
TRBV18	NA	TRBJ1-1	NA	TGTGCCAGCTCATCGTCGGGAACGAACACTGAAGCTTTCTTT	CASSSSGTNTEAFF
TRBV11-2	NA	TRBJ1-3	NA	TGTGCCAGCAGCTTAGGGCAGGCAAGTGGAAACACCATATATTTT	CASSLGQASGNTIYF
TRBV11-2	TRBD2	TRBJ2-1	NA	TGTGCCAGCAGCTTAGTTCGACGGGAGGGCCCGTCTCTAGGGCAGTTCTTC	CASSLVRREGPSLGQFF
TRBV7-2	NA	TRBJ2-2	NA	TGTGCCAGCAGCTACGCGGTGGCCGGGGAGCTGTTTTTT	CASSYAVAGELFF
TRBV28	TRBD2	TRBJ2-7	once	TGTGCCAGCAGTTTATCTAGCGGTTACTACGAGCAGTACTTC	CASSLSSGYYEQYF
TRBV9	NA	TRBJ1-1	NA	TGTGCCAGCAGCGCGGGGGTGGTCACTGAAGCTTTCTTT	CASSAGVVTEAFF
TRBV7-2	NA	TRBJ1-1	NA	TGTGCCAGCAGCTTAGTCAGTGCTAACACTGAAGCTTTCTTT	CASSLVSANTEAFF
TRBV19	NA	TRBJ1-5	NA	TGTGCCAGTAGTTACGTCGGACAGAACAATCAGCCCCAGCATTTT	CASSYVGQNNQPQHF
TRBV5-4	TRBD2	TRBJ2-7	NA	TGTGCCAGCAGCTTGCCTAGCGGTAGTGGCGAGCAGTACTTC	CASSLPSGSGEQYF
TRBV7-2	NA	TRBJ2-7	NA	TGTGCCAGTCGAGGGAGAGAGTCCTACGAGCAGTACTTC	CASRGRESYEQYF
TRBV5-8	NA	TRBJ1-1	NA	TGTGCCAGCAGCTCGACAGTTTTTAACACTGAAGCTTTCTTT	CASSSTVFNTEAFF
TRBV2	NA	TRBJ1-4	NA	TGTGCCAGCAGTTTTACCACAGGGTCGGCTAATGAAAAACTGTTTTTT	CASSFTTGSANEKLFF
TRBV7-9	NA	TRBJ2-7	NA	TGTGCCACCACAGCTTACTACGAGCAGTACTTC	CATTAYYEQYF
TRBV6-6	NA	TRBJ1-5	NA	TGTGCCAGCAGTACCCTGGATGGCGGGCAAAATCAGCCCCAGCATTTT	CASSTLDGGQNQPQHF
TRBV28	NA	TRBJ1-5	few	TGTGCCAGCAGTTCTGGTGGGCAGGCTAATCAGCCCCAGCATTTT	CASSSGGQANQPQHF
TRBV11-2	NA	TRBJ2-3	few	TGTGCCAGCAGCCCACGACTGGCGAGCACAGATACGCAGTATTTT	CASSPRLASTDTQYF
TRBV5-1	NA	TRBJ2-5	NA	TGCGCCAGCAGCAAGGGACCCAACCAAGAGACCCAGTACTTC	CASSKGPNQETQYF
TRBV29-1	NA	TRBJ1-5	once	TGCAGCGTTGAAGTGGACGGAGATGTGCCCCAGCATTTT	CSVEVDGDVPQHF
TRBV6-1	TRBD2	TRBJ2-3	NA	TGTGCCAGCAGTGGGGGAGGGGCGCATGGGACAGATACGCAGTATTTT	CASSGGGAHGTDTQYF
TRBV18	NA	TRBJ2-1	few	TGTGCCAGCTCAAGCGGCCTCTCCTACAATGAGCAGTTCTTC	CASSSGLSYNEQFF
TRBV20-1	TRBD1	TRBJ1-2	NA	TGCAGAGCGGGACAGGGCTATGGCTACACCTTC	CRAGQGYGYTF
TRBV28	TRBD1	TRBJ1-2	NA	TGTGCCAGCAGTTCCCCGGGACAGAACTGGGTCTATGGCTACACCTTC	CASSSPGQNWVYGYTF
TRBV30	TRBD1	TRBJ1-1	few	TGTGCCTGGAGTGTACCAGACAGGGGTGGTACTGAAGCTTTCTTT	CAWSVPDRGGTEAFF
TRBV30	TRBD2	TRBJ2-1	NA	TGTGCCTGGAGTGGGACTAGCTGGGATGAGCAGTTCTTC	CAWSGTSWDEQFF
TRBV29-1	NA	TRBJ2-3	NA	TGCAGCGGTTTAGAGAGCACAGATACGCAGTATTTT	CSGLESTDTQYF
TRBV19	TRBD1	TRBJ1-2	NA	TGTGCCAGTAGGGAACAGGGGGCTATCGATGGCTACACCTTC	CASREQGAIDGYTF
TRBV9	NA	TRBJ2-3	many	TGTGCCAGCAGCCCCCGCCTGGATACGCAGTATTTT	CASSPRLDTQYF
TRBV6-1	TRBD1	TRBJ1-1	few	TGTGCCAGCAGTGAAAGACAGGGTGGCGGGTCTGAAGCTTTCTTT	CASSERQGGGSEAFF
TRBV15	NA	TRBJ1-4	NA	TGTGCCACCAGCACCCGCATGACAGGTCCCCCTGCTACTAATGAAAAACTGTTTTTT	CATSTRMTGPPATNEKLFF
TRBV7-6	NA	TRBJ1-2	NA	TGTGCCAGCAGCTTAGCCCAGGGTAACTATGGCTACACCTTC	CASSLAQGNYGYTF
TRBV28	NA	TRBJ2-3	NA	TGTGCCAGCAGTTTCTCTCGAGGGGGATCAGATACGCAGTATTTT	CASSFSRGGSDTQYF